This record looks at one T cell receptor (beta chain) sequence and its context. One Seattle source followed patients from active infection through their disease course. The data were obtained in a study of blood T cell repertoires in COVID-19. Looking at the study overall: Specimens from acute and convalescent COVID-19 originated in the United States, Italy and Spain. The cDNA or gDNA used as material had been derived from T cells, B-cell-depleted T cells, or PBMCs.

Assay: immunoSEQ multiplex PCR; the TCRdb copy retains only in-frame clones and omits some. The table has more than 300,000 clones, 88% seen once. J lost 6 bases, V lost 3 bases, and 7 bases had no gene match. Germline V gene sequence: CDR1 MNHEY, CDR2 SMNVEV (reference sequence). The CDR3 extends over 15 amino acids. The V and J genes are TRBV27 and TRBJ2-3; the match to TRBD2 covers 9 bases. The receptor's source is a woman in her seventies with COVID-19, enrolled during active disease. The sequencing sample was made of peripheral blood. The CDR3 DNA follows: TGTGCCAGCAGTTTCGGGCGGGGGGGCCTGGATACGCAGTATTTT. Translated, it gives CASSFGRGGLDTQYF.